The 20 T cell receptor beta chains below were found in one sample sequenced in a study of metastatic and nonmetastatic thyroid tumors. TCRdb re-clonotyped the PCR reads through MiXCR. The table records tens of thousands of clones, roughly 18% of them present only once. Each patient came to thyroid surgery without any prior treatment (of any kind). Source material: blood. The receptor source for this set is a female donor with papillary thyroid cancer or a benign thyroid nodule (not recorded which). Some clones in this sample may be carry-over from other donors' samples.

This clone has only a few counts. The chain employs TRBV28 and TRBJ2-3; TRBD2 matches at 9 bases. The trim removed 7 bases at V and 0 bases at J, leaving 8 bases unmatched. This CDR3 region has 16 residues. Germline CDR1 and CDR2: MDHEN and SYDVKM. The CDR3: CASTGRGLASTDTQYF. For the CDR3, the DNA is TGTGCCAGCACCGGTAGGGGACTAGCTAGCACAGATACGCAGTATTTT.

This clone was observed many times. Here the CDR3 DNA reads TGTGCCAGCTCACCACCTGACGATACGCAGTATTTT. Its translation: CASSPPDDTQYF. This chain joins TRBV18 and TRBJ2-3, with no clear D. The CDR3 contains 12 residues. Trimming pared 0 bases from V and 6 bases from J, leaving 4 bases between. The V gene's germline CDR1 is KGHSH and CDR2 LQKENI.

The genes are TRBV6-2 or TRBV6-3 and TRBJ1-5; D gene uncertain. Germline V gene data show CDR1 as MNHEY and CDR2 as SVGEGT. The CDR3 sequence is 12 residues long. Trimming took 8 bases from V and 0 from J, leaving 5 bases between them. CDR3 protein: CASESSNQPQHF. The CDR3, as DNA: TGTGCCAGCGAATCTAGCAATCAGCCCCAGCATTTT.

Many counts were recorded for this clone. V gene TRBV11-1 combines with J gene TRBJ1-1, with D perhaps TRBD1 (5 bases). Germline loops: CDR1 SGHAT, CDR2 FQDESV (reference sequence). Trimming took off 2 bases at V and 4 bases at J, with 17 bases between the two ends. The CDR3 extends over 16 amino acids. DNA for the CDR3: TGTGCCAGCAGCTTATCGTATAGTTTGGGGCGCACTGAAGCTTTCTTT. This gives the protein CASSLSYSLGRTEAFF.

This clone was observed at least ten times. The rearrangement links TRBV10-2 to TRBJ2-6; unclear D gene. CDR3 length: 15 residues. Germline CDR1 is WSHSY and CDR2 is SAAADI. Between the trimmed V and J ends, which lost 6 bases and 0 bases, there was a span of 9 bases. Written as DNA, the CDR3 is TGCGCCAGCAGATCACTTTACTCTGGGGCCAACGTCCTGACTTTC. Translation: CASRSLYSGANVLTF.

This clone was observed many times. The chain links TRBV6-1 to TRBJ2-4, with D unresolved. The V gene lost 8 bases and the J gene lost 0 bases, with 14 bases spanning the gap. The CDR3 runs to 15 residues. Germline V gene data show CDR1 as MNHNS and CDR2 as SASEGT. CDR3 sequence: CASADASEAKNIQYF. The DNA for the CDR3 is TGTGCCAGCGCCGACGCGTCCGAAGCCAAAAACATTCAGTACTTC.

This clone was counted at least ten times. This chain connects TRBV27 to TRBJ1-1; 7 positions agree with TRBD1. Trimming took 0 bases from V and 2 from J; bases not matched to a gene: 3. This CDR3 is 15 amino acids long. Germline lookup yields CDR1 MNHEY and CDR2 SMNVEV (reference sequence). CDR3 in DNA: TGTGCCAGCAGTTTATCCCAGGGGGGCAACACTGAAGCTTTCTTT. Encoded protein: CASSLSQGGNTEAFF.

This clone was observed many times. The chain combines TRBV30 with TRBJ2-5; TRBD2 matches 9 bases. The CDR3 is 14 amino acids. The V and J ends lost 0 bases and 5 bases, in that order; junction bases with no gene match: 4. The germline V gene has CDR1 GTSNPN and CDR2 SVGIG (reference sequence). CDR3 loop: CAWSVSGSGETQYF. Here the CDR3 DNA reads TGTGCCTGGAGTGTTAGCGGGAGTGGGGAGACCCAGTACTTC.

Many counts were recorded for this clone. J is TRBJ1-2 and V is TRBV4-1; D is unclear. The CDR3 is made up of 14 amino acids. Germline lookup yields CDR1 MGHRA and CDR2 YSYEKL. Trimming removed 1 base from V and 3 bases from J, with 9 bases in between. The CDR3 region has the DNA TGCGCCAGCAGCCAAGTTCTGACGGACTATGGCTACACCTTC. Amino acid sequence: CASSQVLTDYGYTF.

This clone showed up many times. This chain uses TRBV5-1 with TRBJ2-2; 9 nucleotides match TRBD2. Looked up from germline, CDR1 is SGHRS and CDR2 is YFSETQ. The V and J ends lost 5 bases and 7 bases, in that order; junction bases with no gene match: 9. The CDR3 loop spans 15 amino acids. CDR3 loop: CASSLSGSNHGELFF. The CDR3 DNA sequence: TGCGCCAGCAGTCTTAGCGGGAGTAACCACGGGGAGCTGTTTTTT.

CDR3 coding DNA: TGTGCCAGCAGTTTATTATCTGGGTTGAACACTGAAGCTTTCTTT. This sequence encodes CASSLLSGLNTEAFF. This chain uses TRBV28 with TRBJ1-1; D is undetermined. Germline values: CDR1 MDHEN, CDR2 SYDVKM. V lost 1 base to trimming and J lost 0 bases, with 9 bases between them. CDR3 length: 15 residues.

At least ten counts were recorded for this clone. This chain connects TRBV25-1 to TRBJ1-3; D call uncertain. The CDR3 contains 15 residues. Germline V gene sequence: CDR1 MGHDK, CDR2 SYGVNS. V shed 5 bases and J shed 0 bases, with 11 bases lying between them. The CDR3 region is CASSPPTSSGNTIYF. The CDR3 DNA sequence: TGTGCCAGCAGTCCCCCGACATCCTCTGGAAACACCATATATTTT.

The chain carries TRBV9 and TRBJ2-7; D is unclear. The CDR3 length is 14 residues. Trimming cost V 4 bases and J 6 bases, with 17 bases left between them. Germline values: CDR1 SGDLS, CDR2 YYNGEE. The CDR3 here is CASSPHDLSGEQYF. CDR3 DNA: TGTGCCAGCAGCCCGCACGATCTGTCCGGCGAGCAGTACTTC.

CDR3 protein: CASSLDGDLGVNTEAFF. CDR3 nucleotide sequence: TGTGCCAGCAGTCTAGATGGGGACCTGGGGGTGAACACTGAAGCTTTCTTT. The rearrangement joins TRBV27 to TRBJ1-1, with TRBD1 as a possible D gene (5 bases). This CDR3 has 17 residues. CDR1 and CDR2 (germline): MNHEY, SMNVEV (reference sequence). V lost 5 bases and J lost 0, with 19 bases in between.

This clone was recorded at least ten times. CDR3 sequence: CASSLEAGGLTEQYF. DNA of the CDR3: TGCGCCAGCAGCTTGGAAGCGGGAGGCCTCACCGAGCAGTACTTC. The chain is built from TRBV5-1 and TRBJ2-7, with 9 nucleotides matching TRBD2. Trimming cost V 0 bases and J 6 bases; bases outside gene matches: 7. The germline V gene encodes CDR1 SGHRS and CDR2 YFSETQ. The CDR3 runs 15 residues.

This clone was seen at least ten times. The chain links TRBV6-1 to TRBJ2-7; D is unclear. Germline V gene sequence: CDR1 MNHNS, CDR2 SASEGT. The CDR3 totals 13 residues. V was trimmed by 6 bases and J by 4 bases, leaving 13 bases between them. The CDR3 bases are TGTGCCAGCAGACCCGGAGCCCTTTACGAGCAGTACTTC. Translated: CASRPGALYEQYF.

This clone was seen ten or more times. This chain links TRBV12-3 or TRBV12-4 with TRBJ1-2, with a weak D call TRBD1 (6 bases). The CDR3 length is 15 residues. The V end lost 8 bases, the J end lost 5 bases, and 21 bases lay between the germline ends. The CDR3 is CASLGYVGQSYGYTF. CDR3 bases: TGTGCCAGCCTTGGTTACGTCGGACAGAGTTATGGCTACACCTTC.

This clone was seen ten or more times. This sequence joins TRBV10-1 and TRBJ2-7; TRBD1 matches at 9 bases. CDR1 and CDR2 from the germline V gene are WNHNN and SYGVQD (reference sequence). The CDR3 covers 15 residues. V was clipped by 3 bases and J by 2 bases; unmatched bases: 5. CDR3 region: CASSDSGTGTYEQYF. The CDR3 coding sequence is TGCGCCAGCAGTGATTCCGGGACAGGGACCTACGAGCAGTACTTC.

This clone has at least ten counts. The chain has TRBV18 and TRBJ2-1; D call uncertain. V was pared by 3 bases and J by 6 bases, with 9 bases between. This CDR3 has 13 residues. The germline gives CDR1 KGHSH, CDR2 LQKENI. The CDR3 here is CASSPSTLNEQFF. As DNA, the CDR3 is TGTGCCAGCTCACCGTCGACCCTCAATGAGCAGTTCTTC.

The table lists this clone with many counts. J is TRBJ1-5 and V is TRBV10-3; 7 bases agree with TRBD1. There are 14 residues in the CDR3. Germline assignment: CDR1 ENHRY and CDR2 SYGVKD. V lost 2 bases, J lost 5 bases, and 3 bases stayed unmatched. The CDR3 protein is CAISERQGYQPQHF. The CDR3 bases are TGTGCCATCAGTGAGAGACAGGGCTATCAGCCCCAGCATTTT.